These 12 T cell receptor beta chains were sequenced from one sample in a study of graft-versus-host responses after intestinal transplantation. Data came from immunoSEQ multiplex PCR; TCRdb stores just in-frame clones and leaves some out. The top ten hold under 2.5% of the sample, which has some 41,000 clones, roughly nine tenths seen once. Sequencing used PBMCs, obtained around 330 days after intestinal transplant. The source of these receptors is a human patient who received an intestinal transplant, so some T cells may come from the graft donor.

This clone was observed once. The rearrangement joins TRBV12-5 to TRBJ2-1; no firm D call. CDR1 and CDR2 from the germline V gene are LGHNT and FRNRAP. This CDR3 spans 13 amino acids. The V end lost 3 bases, the J end lost 8 bases, and 11 bases lay between the germline ends. The CDR3 sequence: CASGFSTYHEQFF. The CDR3 nucleotides are TGTGCTAGTGGTTTCTCCACATACCATGAGCAGTTCTTC.

The chain is built from TRBV9 and TRBJ2-5; 10 bases are shared with TRBD2. V shed 0 bases and J 0 bases; nucleotides not matched to a gene: 5. The germline V gene encodes CDR1 SGDLS and CDR2 YYNGEE. This CDR3 has 17 amino acids. This CDR3 reads CASSVGAAGGYQETQYF. The CDR3, as DNA: TGTGCCAGCAGCGTAGGTGCAGCGGGGGGGTACCAAGAGACCCAGTACTTC.

The chain combines TRBV5-1 with TRBJ1-5; 7 bases line up with TRBD1. CDR3 length: 17 amino acids. V gave up 0 bases and J gave up 4 bases; unmatched junction bases: 10. CDR1 is SGHRS, CDR2 YFSETQ, per germline. The CDR3 loop reads CASSLERGRVENQPQHF. The CDR3, as DNA: TGCGCCAGCAGCTTGGAGAGGGGGCGCGTAGAAAATCAGCCCCAGCATTTT.

V and J are TRBV28 and TRBJ1-2, with 9 bases aligning to TRBD1. Germline values: CDR1 MDHEN, CDR2 SYDVKM. J lost 3 bases, V lost 7 bases, and 6 bases had no gene match. The CDR3 is 14 residues long. The CDR3 reads CASILTGGDYGYTF. In DNA, the CDR3 is TGTGCCAGCATTTTGACAGGGGGGGACTATGGCTACACCTTC.

J is TRBJ2-3 and V is TRBV25-1; 15 bases are a match to TRBD2. Losses at the gene ends were 3 bases for V and 4 bases for J; bases not matched to a gene: 2. The germline V gene encodes CDR1 MGHDK and CDR2 SYGVNS. The CDR3 totals 16 residues. CDR3 region: CASSEGLAGGADTQYF. CDR3 nucleotide sequence: TGTGCCAGCAGTGAGGGACTAGCGGGAGGAGCAGATACGCAGTATTTT.

This chain connects TRBV5-1 to TRBJ2-3; D not resolved. Per the germline V gene, CDR1 is SGHRS and CDR2 is YFSETQ. The CDR3 totals 14 residues. V dropped 5 bases and J dropped 2 bases, with 12 bases sitting between them. CDR3 sequence (DNA): TGCGCCAGCAGAGAAAACTCAATCACAGATACGCAGTATTTT. Protein: CASRENSITDTQYF.

The rearrangement links TRBV14 to TRBJ1-3; 7 nucleotides align to TRBD1. J lost 3 bases, V lost 0 bases, and 8 bases had no gene match. Germline CDR1 and CDR2: SGHDN and FVKESK. The CDR3 sequence is 17 residues long. CDR3 sequence reads: CASSQEQGSFGGNTIYF. The CDR3 coding sequence is TGTGCCAGCAGCCAAGAACAGGGGTCCTTCGGTGGAAACACCATATATTTT.

V usage is TRBV7-8 and J usage is TRBJ2-7; D not certain. The CDR3 consists of 13 residues. Trimming took off 0 bases at V and 2 bases at J, with 5 bases between the two ends. The V gene's germline CDR1 is SGHVS and CDR2 FQNEAQ. The CDR3 sequence is CASSLADPYEQYF. CDR3 coding DNA: TGTGCCAGCAGCTTAGCGGACCCCTACGAGCAGTACTTC.

The chain links TRBV6-6 to TRBJ2-7, with 9 positions matching TRBD1. The CDR3 has 14 amino acids. Unmatched junction bases numbered 4, after V lost 3 bases and J lost 4 bases. Germline-derived CDR1 and CDR2 are MNHNY and SVGAGI (reference sequence). CDR3 sequence reads: CASSYGTGFYEQYF. In DNA form, the CDR3 reads TGTGCCAGCAGTTATGGGACAGGGTTTTACGAGCAGTACTTC.

This clone was counted a single time. This chain uses TRBV14 with TRBJ2-1, with a weak D call TRBD2 (6 bases). V was clipped by 3 bases and J by 1 base, with 13 bases between them. CDR1 and CDR2 (germline): SGHDN, FVKESK. The CDR3 consists of 16 residues. CDR3 nucleotides: TGTGCCAGCAGCCAGGCCGGGACTTTGTCCTACAATGAGCAGTTCTTC. Amino acids: CASSQAGTLSYNEQFF.

The V call is TRBV5-4, the J call TRBJ2-1, with 14 bases matching TRBD2. The CDR3 runs to 15 residues. Per the germline V gene, CDR1 is SGHNT and CDR2 is YYREEE (reference sequence). After removal of 4 bases from V and 7 bases from J, the junction contained 4 bases not matched to a gene. DNA for the CDR3: TGTGCCAGCAGCCGGACTAGCGGGGGGAGGAATGAGCAGTTCTTC. It codes for CASSRTSGGRNEQFF.

Turning to this clone: One junction end does not reproduce the germline sequence, and a read error may be involved. The chain combines TRBV4-1 with TRBJ1-5; D gene uncertain. CDR1 and CDR2 (germline): MGHRA, YSYEKL. This CDR3 spans 18 amino acids. CDR3 bases: TGCGCCAGCAGCCAAGATCGGCTTAAAGCCGTCCGCAATCGGCCCCAGCATTTT. Its translation: CASSQDRLKAVRNRPQHF.